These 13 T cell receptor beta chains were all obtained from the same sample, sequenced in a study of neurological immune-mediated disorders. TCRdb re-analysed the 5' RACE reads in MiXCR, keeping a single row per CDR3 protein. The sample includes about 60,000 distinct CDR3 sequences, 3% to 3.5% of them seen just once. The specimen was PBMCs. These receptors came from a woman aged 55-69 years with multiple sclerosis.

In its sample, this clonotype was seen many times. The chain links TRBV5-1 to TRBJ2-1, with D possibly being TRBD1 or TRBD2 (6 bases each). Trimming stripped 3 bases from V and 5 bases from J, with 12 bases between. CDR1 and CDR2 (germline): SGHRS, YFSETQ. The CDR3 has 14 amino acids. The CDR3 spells CASSSEGGNNEQFF. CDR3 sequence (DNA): TGCGCCAGCAGCTCAGAAGGGGGGAACAATGAGCAGTTCTTC.

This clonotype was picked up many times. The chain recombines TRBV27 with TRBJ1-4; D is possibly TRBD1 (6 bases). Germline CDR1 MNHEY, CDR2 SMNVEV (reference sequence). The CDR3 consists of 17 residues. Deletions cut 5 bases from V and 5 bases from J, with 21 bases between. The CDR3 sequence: CASSRISSQGLNEKLFF. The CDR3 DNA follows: TGTGCCAGCAGTCGAATCTCCAGCCAGGGGTTAAATGAAAAACTGTTTTTT.

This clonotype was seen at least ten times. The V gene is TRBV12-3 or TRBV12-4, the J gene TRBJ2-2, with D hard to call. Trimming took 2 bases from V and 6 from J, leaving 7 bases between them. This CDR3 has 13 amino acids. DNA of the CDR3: TGTGCCAGCAGTTTATTGGGTGCCGGGGAGCTGTTTTTT. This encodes CASSLLGAGELFF.

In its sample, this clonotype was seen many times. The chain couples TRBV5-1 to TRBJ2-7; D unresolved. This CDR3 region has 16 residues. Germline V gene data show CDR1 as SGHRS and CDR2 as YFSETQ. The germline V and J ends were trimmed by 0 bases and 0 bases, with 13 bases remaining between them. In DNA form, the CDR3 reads TGCGCCAGCAGCTTGGGAGTCGGCCGCAGCTCCTACGAGCAGTACTTC. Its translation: CASSLGVGRSSYEQYF.

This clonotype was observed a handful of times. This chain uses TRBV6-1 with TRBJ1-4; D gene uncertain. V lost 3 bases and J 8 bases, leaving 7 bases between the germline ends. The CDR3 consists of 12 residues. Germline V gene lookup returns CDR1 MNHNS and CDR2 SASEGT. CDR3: CASSDWIEKLFF. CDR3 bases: TGTGCCAGCAGTGATTGGATAGAAAAACTGTTTTTT.

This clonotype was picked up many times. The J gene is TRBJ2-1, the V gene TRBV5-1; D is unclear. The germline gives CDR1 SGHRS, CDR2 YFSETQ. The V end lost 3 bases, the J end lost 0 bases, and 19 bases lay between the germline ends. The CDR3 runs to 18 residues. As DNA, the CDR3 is TGCGCCAGCAGCTGGCCCCGCGGCTGGACGAGCTCCTACAATGAGCAGTTCTTC. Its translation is CASSWPRGWTSSYNEQFF. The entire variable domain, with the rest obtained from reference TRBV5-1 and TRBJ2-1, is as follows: KAGVTQTPRYLIKTRGQQVTLSCSPISGHRSVSWYQQTPGQGLQFLFEYFSETQRNKGNFPGRFSGRQFSNSRSEMNVSTLELGDSALYLCASSWPRGWTSSYNEQFFGPGTRLTVL.

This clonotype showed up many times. The CDR3 nucleotides read TGCAGTGCTAGAGACACGTTGTCCTACGAGCAGTACTTC. This gives the protein CSARDTLSYEQYF. The chain couples TRBV20-1 to TRBJ2-7; no firm D call. Between the trimmed V and J ends, which lost 0 bases and 1 base, there was a span of 7 bases. Germline V gene data show CDR1 as DFQATT and CDR2 as SNEGSKA (reference sequence). The CDR3 runs to 13 residues.

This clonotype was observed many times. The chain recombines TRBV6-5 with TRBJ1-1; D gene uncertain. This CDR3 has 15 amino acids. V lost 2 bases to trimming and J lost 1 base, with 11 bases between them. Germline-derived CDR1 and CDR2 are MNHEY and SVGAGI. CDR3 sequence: CASSYIELGNTEAFF. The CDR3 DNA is TGTGCCAGCAGTTACATCGAGTTGGGGAACACTGAAGCTTTCTTT.

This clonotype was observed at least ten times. The CDR3 DNA is TGTGCCAGCAGCCGCATAGCAGGGGGCGCGTATGGCTACACCTTC. It codes for CASSRIAGGAYGYTF. The chain joins TRBV7-9 to TRBJ1-2, with 8 nucleotides matching TRBD1. Losses at the gene ends were 5 bases for V and 5 bases for J; bases not matched to a gene: 10. Per germline, CDR1 SEHNR and CDR2 FQNEAQ (reference sequence). This CDR3 is 15 amino acids long.

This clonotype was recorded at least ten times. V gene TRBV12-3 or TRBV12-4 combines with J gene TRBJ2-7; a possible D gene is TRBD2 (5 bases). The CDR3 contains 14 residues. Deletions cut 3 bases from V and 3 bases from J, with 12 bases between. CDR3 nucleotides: TGTGCCAGCAGTTTTGACGGAGGATACTACGAGCAGTACTTC. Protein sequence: CASSFDGGYYEQYF.

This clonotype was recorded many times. CDR3: CASSFRDRRASYTF. The CDR3 DNA is TGTGCCAGCAGTTTCCGGGACAGGAGAGCGAGCTACACCTTC. The chain employs TRBV27 and TRBJ1-2; 8 bases line up with TRBD1. Germline CDR1 reads MNHEY; CDR2 reads SMNVEV (reference sequence). V trimming: 3 bases; J trimming: 9 bases; junction bases outside the gene matches: 9. The CDR3 sequence is 14 residues long.

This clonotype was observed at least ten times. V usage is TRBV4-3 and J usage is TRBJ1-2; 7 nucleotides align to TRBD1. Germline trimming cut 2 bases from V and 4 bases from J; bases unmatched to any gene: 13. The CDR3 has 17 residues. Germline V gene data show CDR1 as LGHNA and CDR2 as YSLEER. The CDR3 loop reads CASSQWGEQGMAYGYTF. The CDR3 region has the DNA TGCGCCAGCAGCCAATGGGGGGAACAGGGGATGGCCTATGGCTACACCTTC.

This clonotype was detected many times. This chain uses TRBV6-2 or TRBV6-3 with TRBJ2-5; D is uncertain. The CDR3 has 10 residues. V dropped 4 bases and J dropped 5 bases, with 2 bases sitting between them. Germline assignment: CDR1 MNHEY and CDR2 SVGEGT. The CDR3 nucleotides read TGTGCCAGCAGTTCCGAGACCCAGTACTTC. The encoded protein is CASSSETQYF.